Reported below is one TCR beta chain. MiXCR was run by TCRdb on the 5' RACE reads, yielding one entry per CDR3 protein. The table shows 100,000 to 150,000 distinct CDR3 sequences, with about 15% occurring only once. The sample is drawn from a study of early T cells in non-severe SARS-CoV-2 infection. Trimming removed 6 bases at V and 2 bases at J, with 8 bases between. CDR1 is ENHRY and CDR2 is SYGVKD in the germline V gene. The CDR3 runs 12 residues. Sequencing input: whole blood. The chain recombines TRBV10-3 with TRBJ2-7; no clear D gene. The clonotype was recovered from an adult who was a healthcare worker with PCR-confirmed SARS-CoV-2 infection or an uninfected control (not recorded which). CDR3 sequence: CAISEAAYEQYF. CDR3 DNA: TGTGCCATCAGCGAGGCTGCCTACGAGCAGTACTTC.